A single T cell receptor (beta chain) is shown here with its context. What it binds is unknown. In the same sample, other DNA sequences code for this CDR3. This specimen belongs to a study of cytomegalovirus exposure and HLA in healthy donors. Study-level results: A missense DCLRE1C variant was associated with V- and J-gene trimming of TCR beta chains in a later analysis, and an independent cohort replicated the association. Confirmation in vitro established that a few CMV-associated chains were specific for CMV antigens.

The PCR was carried out with 60 Vbeta primers and 13 Jbeta primers. Repertoires were generated with immunoSEQ multiplex PCR, while TCRdb's copy carries only in-frame clones and drops some. The sample contains around 110,000 clones, about 74% of which appear only once. The CDR3 runs 14 residues. V lost 2 bases and J 8 bases, leaving 15 bases between the germline ends. CDR1 and CDR2 from the germline V gene are SEHNR and FQNEAQ (reference sequence). The sequence was obtained from a young man in good health and CMV-seropositive. Sequenced material: PBMCs. The chain employs TRBV7-9 and TRBJ1-1; D may be TRBD1 (5 bases). CDR3 DNA: TGTGCCAGCAGCTTAATGGGGCGGGGCACCGAAGCTTTCTTT. Protein sequence: CASSLMGRGTEAFF.